Presented here are 23 T cell receptor beta chains from one specimen sequenced in a study of identical twins' blood T cells. TCRdb re-analysed the 5' RACE reads in MiXCR, keeping a single row per CDR3 protein. The sample includes 400,000 or so distinct CDR3 sequences, 25% to 35% seen only once; the top ten take about 6%. The sequencing sample was made of PBMCs. These receptor sequences come from a woman aged 18-55 years in good health.

The rearrangement links TRBV5-5 to TRBJ2-1, with D possibly TRBD1 on 5 matching bases. V lost 0 bases, J lost 7 bases, and 11 bases lay in between. This CDR3 region has 14 residues. Per germline, CDR1 SGHKS and CDR2 YYEKEE (reference sequence). In nucleotides, the CDR3 is TGTGCCAGCAGCTTGGGGACACGGCAAAATGAGCAGTTCTTC. The encoded protein is CASSLGTRQNEQFF.

V usage is TRBV20-1 and J usage is TRBJ2-7; no clear D. Trimming shortened V by 1 base and J by 6 bases, and 7 bases separated the two germline ends. This CDR3 spans 11 amino acids. Germline V gene sequence: CDR1 DFQATT, CDR2 SNEGSKA (reference sequence). The CDR3 reads CSARGGSEQYF. The DNA of the CDR3 is TGCAGTGCTAGAGGCGGAAGCGAGCAGTACTTC.

This clonotype has only a few counts. The J gene is TRBJ1-1, the V gene TRBV6-5; 9 bases align to TRBD1. CDR1 is MNHEY and CDR2 is SVGAGI in the germline V gene. V shed 0 bases, J shed 4 bases, and the junction held 3 bases outside the gene matches. The CDR3 covers 15 residues. DNA of the CDR3: TGTGCCAGCAGTTACTCGGGACAGGGTCGCACTGAAGCTTTCTTT. This codes for CASSYSGQGRTEAFF.

In the case of this clonotype: It may be a read error: a sequence one base away is much more abundant. This chain uses TRBV29-1 with TRBJ1-4, with a weak D call TRBD1 (5 bases). Germline lookup yields CDR1 SQVTM and CDR2 ANQGSEA. The CDR3 has 13 residues. The CDR3 is CSVEWGTNEKPFF. CDR3 nucleotides: TGCAGCGTTGAATGGGGGACTAATGAAAAACCGTTTTTT.

There are a few counts of this clonotype. This chain uses TRBV20-1 with TRBJ2-1, with D unresolved. The CDR3 loop spans 14 amino acids. The V end was cut by 1 base, the J end by 3 bases, with 10 bases between. Germline V CDR1 and CDR2: DFQATT, SNEGSKA (reference sequence). The CDR3 region is CSARAHSSYNEQFF. CDR3 DNA: TGCAGTGCTAGAGCCCACTCGAGCTACAATGAGCAGTTCTTC.

Concerning this clonotype itself: The DNA is left out, because the CDR3 cannot be placed on it with certainty; the CDR3 is given as TCRdb lists it. The CDR3 spells CACSAGQHNYGYTF. The chain links TRBV9 to TRBJ1-2; the DNA was not compared with TRBD1, the D call given in the table. From its first to its last residue, the CDR3 has 14 amino acids. Germline assignment: CDR1 SGDLS and CDR2 YYNGEE.

The chain is built from TRBV4-1 and TRBJ2-3, with a weak D call TRBD2 (7 bases). This CDR3 comprises 16 residues. Trimming removed 5 bases at V and 2 bases at J, with 17 bases between. Germline CDR1 MGHRA, CDR2 YSYEKL. The CDR3 DNA sequence: TGCGCCAGCAGCTTTGGGGGGGCCATTTCCACAGATACGCAGTATTTT. This encodes CASSFGGAISTDTQYF.

This chain connects TRBV7-9 to TRBJ1-1, with unresolved D. CDR1 and CDR2 from the germline V gene are SEHNR and FQNEAQ (reference sequence). The CDR3 totals 13 residues. V gave up 4 bases and J gave up 4 bases, with 10 bases separating them. The DNA of the CDR3 is TGTGCCAGCAGCTACGGCAGTGCCACTGAAGCTTTCTTT. It translates to CASSYGSATEAFF.

This clonotype was counted only a few times. The chain recombines TRBV9 with TRBJ1-3; D call uncertain. The CDR3 spans 12 residues. Germline V gene data show CDR1 as SGDLS and CDR2 as YYNGEE. Between the trimmed V and J ends, which lost 1 base and 8 bases, there was a span of 7 bases. The CDR3 region is CASSVSRDTIYF. The CDR3 nucleotides read TGTGCCAGCAGCGTATCGCGGGACACCATATATTTT. The full variable domain, with the rest looked up from reference TRBV9 and TRBJ1-3, is DSGVTQTPKHLITATGQRVTLRCSPRSGDLSVYWYQQSLDQGLQFLIQYYNGEERAKGNILERFSAQQFPDLHSELNLSSLELGDSALYFCASSVSRDTIYFGEGSWLTVV.

This rearrangement joins TRBV18 to TRBJ1-4; possible D gene TRBD1, 6 bases. CDR3 size: 15 residues. Germline CDR1 is KGHSH and CDR2 is LQKENI. Trimming left V 4 bases short and J 2 bases short, with 11 bases between. CDR3 protein: CASSRSRGTNEKLFF. For the CDR3, the DNA is TGTGCCAGCTCACGCTCCAGGGGCACTAATGAAAAACTGTTTTTT. Supplemented by reference TRBV18 and TRBJ1-4, the full variable domain reads NAGVMQNPRHLVRRRGQEARLRCSPMKGHSHVYWYRQLPEEGLKFMVYLQKENIIDESGMPKERFSAEFPKEGPSILRIQQVVRGDSAAYFCASSRSRGTNEKLFFGSGTQLSVL.

This chain links TRBV28 with TRBJ1-4; 8 bases map to TRBD1. The CDR3 is 16 residues long. Trimming at V came to 7 bases and at J to 1 base, leaving 8 bases not matched to a gene. Germline CDR1 reads MDHEN; CDR2 reads SYDVKM. The CDR3 region has the DNA TGTGCCAGCAATGCAGGGGGCGCGAGAACTAATGAAAAACTGTTTTTT. Protein product: CASNAGGARTNEKLFF.

This clonotype is a singleton in its sample. The chain recombines TRBV5-1 with TRBJ1-3, with TRBD1 matching over 9 bases. Germline V gene sequence: CDR1 SGHRS, CDR2 YFSETQ. The J segment lost 6 bases and the V segment lost 2 bases, leaving 6 bases of the junction unmatched. The CDR3 extends over 15 amino acids. The DNA of the CDR3 is TGCGCCAGCAGCTTAAAGACAGGGGGGATAAACACCATATATTTT. Translation: CASSLKTGGINTIYF.

The chain links TRBV9 to TRBJ1-2, with D maybe TRBD1 (5 bases). Germline CDR1 reads SGDLS; CDR2 reads YYNGEE. Trimming took off 0 bases at V and 6 bases at J, with 18 bases between the two ends. This CDR3 has 16 residues. CDR3 coding DNA: TGTGCCAGCAGCGTAGTAGGTCACGGGGGTGCGGATGGCTACACCTTC. Protein product: CASSVVGHGGADGYTF.

This clonotype was counted only a few times. The chain employs TRBV7-3 and TRBJ2-1; 7 bases line up with TRBD1. J gave up 2 bases and V 1 base, and 5 bases lay outside the gene matches. This CDR3 has 16 amino acids. Germline values: CDR1 SGHTA, CDR2 FQGTGA. This CDR3 is CASSLNGQDPYNEQFF. The CDR3 DNA follows: TGTGCCAGCAGCTTAAATGGACAGGACCCCTACAATGAGCAGTTCTTC.

The chain employs TRBV20-1 and TRBJ1-2; D perhaps matches TRBD1 (6 bases). The V gene's germline CDR1 is DFQATT and CDR2 SNEGSKA (reference sequence). V shed 2 bases and J shed 4 bases, with 17 bases lying between them. This CDR3 comprises 15 residues. CDR3 residues: CSARSSGATIYGYTF. The CDR3, as DNA: TGCAGTGCTAGATCATCGGGGGCGACCATCTATGGCTACACCTTC.

This clonotype was detected a few times. The V gene is TRBV11-3, the J gene TRBJ2-1; D is unclear. Trimming removed 0 bases from V and 8 bases from J, with 11 bases in between. From germline, CDR1 is SGHNT and CDR2 YENEEA. The CDR3 totals 14 residues. The CDR3 loop is CASSLDQELDEQFF. The CDR3 DNA sequence: TGTGCCAGCAGCTTAGATCAGGAACTCGATGAGCAGTTCTTC.

This clonotype was found a few times. The chain recombines TRBV25-1 with TRBJ1-1; a possible D gene is TRBD1 (5 bases). The V gene's germline CDR1 is MGHDK and CDR2 SYGVNS. The CDR3 runs 13 residues. V lost 7 bases and J 5 bases, leaving 14 bases between the germline ends. CDR3 sequence (DNA): TGTGCCAGCACTAGGGGATTAGGGACTGAAGCTTTCTTT. Translation gives CASTRGLGTEAFF.

This clonotype showed up many times. The V and J genes are TRBV12-3 or TRBV12-4 and TRBJ1-2; D might be TRBD1 (6 bases). V dropped 1 base and J dropped 5 bases, with 17 bases sitting between them. The CDR3 has 16 amino acids. The DNA of the CDR3 is TGTGCCAGCAGTTTAGACTCACAGGGTTTTGGGTATGGCTACACCTTC. The encoded protein is CASSLDSQGFGYGYTF.

A few counts support this clonotype. The gene calls are TRBV20-1 and TRBJ2-7; possible D gene TRBD1, 6 bases. The CDR3 consists of 14 residues. The germline gives CDR1 DFQATT, CDR2 SNEGSKA (reference sequence). V lost 1 base and J 3 bases, leaving 13 bases between the germline ends. The CDR3 DNA is TGCAGTGCTAGAGGATCACAGGGAAACTACGAGCAGTACTTC. It encodes CSARGSQGNYEQYF.

This clonotype was seen repeatedly, ten times or more. The V and J genes are TRBV12-5 and TRBJ1-1; 9 positions match TRBD1. The trim removed 2 bases at V and 10 bases at J, leaving 5 bases unmatched. Germline lookup yields CDR1 LGHNT and CDR2 FRNRAP. The CDR3 contains 13 residues. CDR3 in DNA: TGTGCTAGTGGTTTGCCGGGACAGGGACCAGCTTTCTTT. Amino acid sequence: CASGLPGQGPAFF.

In this sample, this clonotype turned up a few times. The V call is TRBV6-6, the J call TRBJ1-1, with D possibly TRBD1 on 5 matching bases. This CDR3 comprises 14 residues. Trimming removed 0 bases from V and 1 base from J, with 6 bases in between. CDR1 and CDR2 (germline): MNHNY, SVGAGI (reference sequence). As DNA, the CDR3 is TGTGCCAGCAGTTACTCAGGGGCGAACACTGAAGCTTTCTTT. This sequence encodes CASSYSGANTEAFF.

The genes are TRBV27 and TRBJ1-1, with D possibly TRBD1 on 5 matching bases. Trimming took 7 bases from V and 4 from J, leaving 16 bases between them. CDR3 length equals 14 residues. The germline V gene has CDR1 MNHEY and CDR2 SMNVEV (reference sequence). CDR3 sequence (DNA): TGTGCCAGCACAATCCGACCGGGGGTCACTGAAGCTTTCTTT. Its protein is CASTIRPGVTEAFF.

The chain joins TRBV19 to TRBJ1-6; D unresolved. Trimming stripped 3 bases from V and 14 bases from J, with 8 bases between. The V gene's germline CDR1 is LNHDA and CDR2 SQIVND (reference sequence). This CDR3 spans 11 amino acids. This chain's CDR3 is CASSIDMTLHF. DNA of the CDR3: TGTGCCAGTAGTATCGACATGACCCTCCACTTT. Using reference TRBV19 and TRBJ1-6 for the parts outside the CDR3, the full variable domain is DGGITQSPKYLFRKEGQNVTLSCEQNLNHDAMYWYRQDPGQGLRLIYYSQIVNDFQKGDIAEGYSVSREKKESFPLTVTSAQKNPTAFYLCASSIDMTLHFGNGTRLTVT.